The rows below give T cell receptor beta chains drawn from one sample of a study of blood T cell repertoires in COVID-19. This table comes from immunoSEQ multiplex PCR, and its TCRdb copy is limited to in-frame clones, with some not included. Of about 160,000 clones listed, less than 85% are singletons. The sample consisted of PBMCs or T cells enriched from blood (not recorded which). Every receptor here comes from a man in his sixties who had recovered from COVID-19. Each CDR3 is given with its conserved first and last residue.

J gene	V gene	CDR3 protein
TRBJ2-1	TRBV27	CASSLRTGGNEQFF
TRBJ2-7	TRBV27	CASSLSLSYEQYF
TRBJ2-7	TRBV6-5	CASSYLQGRGYEQYF
TRBJ2-7	TRBV7-8	CASSSEIRGEQYF
TRBJ2-7	TRBV7-2	CAGALAGGPVEQYF
TRBJ2-2	TRBV6-5	CASRPGGSTGELFF
TRBJ2-7	TRBV27	CASSSSGQVRALRYF
TRBJ1-5	TRBV7-8	CASSLDMGLRSNQPQHF
TRBJ1-6	TRBV7-2	CASSSTGQGSPLHF
TRBJ1-4	TRBV2	CATTGDHEKLFF
TRBJ1-2	TRBV5-6	CASSLYAEQGKVIYGYTF
TRBJ1-2	TRBV29-1	CSVAGSRNYGYTF
TRBJ2-7	TRBV5-5	CASSFREEQYF
TRBJ2-7	TRBV27	CASSLLTGVEQYF
TRBJ1-3	TRBV28	CASSSDREGNTIYF
TRBJ1-2	TRBV18	CASSPETGIYGYTF
TRBJ2-1	TRBV19	CASSIVTGSSYNEQFF
TRBJ1-1	TRBV11-2	CASSLQKMNTEAFF
TRBJ1-2	TRBV28	CASSPPGQGDGYTF
TRBJ2-1	TRBV6-2/TRBV6-3	CASSQTSGPFDEQFF
TRBJ1-5	TRBV15	CATSGTPIWDQPQHF
TRBJ1-1	TRBV5-4	CASTDRAYTEAFF
TRBJ2-3	TRBV7-2	CASTLQGAGDTQYF
TRBJ1-2	TRBV15	CATSRDPRERPNYGYTF
TRBJ1-6	TRBV5-4	CASSLDMGQGIPLHF
TRBJ2-3	TRBV6-5	CASRLQGTTDTQYF
TRBJ1-1	TRBV5-4	CASSLGGQTNTEAFF
TRBJ1-1	TRBV7-9	CASKFAVGTEAFF
TRBJ2-3	TRBV9	CASSVEAASTDTQYF